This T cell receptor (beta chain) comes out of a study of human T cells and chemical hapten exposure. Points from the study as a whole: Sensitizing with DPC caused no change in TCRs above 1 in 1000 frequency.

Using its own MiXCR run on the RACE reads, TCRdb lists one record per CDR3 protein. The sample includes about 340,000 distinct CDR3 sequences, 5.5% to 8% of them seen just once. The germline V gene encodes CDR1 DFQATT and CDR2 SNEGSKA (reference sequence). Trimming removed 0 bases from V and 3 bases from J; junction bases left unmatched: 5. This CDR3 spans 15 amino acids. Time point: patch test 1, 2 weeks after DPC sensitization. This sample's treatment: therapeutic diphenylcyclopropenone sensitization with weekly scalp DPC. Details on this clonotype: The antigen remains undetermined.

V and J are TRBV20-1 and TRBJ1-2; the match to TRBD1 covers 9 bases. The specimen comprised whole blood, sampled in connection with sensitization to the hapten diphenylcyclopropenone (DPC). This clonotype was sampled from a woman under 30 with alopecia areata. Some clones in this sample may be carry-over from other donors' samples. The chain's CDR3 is CSARDPGQGHYGYTF. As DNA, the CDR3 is TGCAGTGCTAGAGATCCGGGACAGGGTCACTATGGCTACACCTTC.